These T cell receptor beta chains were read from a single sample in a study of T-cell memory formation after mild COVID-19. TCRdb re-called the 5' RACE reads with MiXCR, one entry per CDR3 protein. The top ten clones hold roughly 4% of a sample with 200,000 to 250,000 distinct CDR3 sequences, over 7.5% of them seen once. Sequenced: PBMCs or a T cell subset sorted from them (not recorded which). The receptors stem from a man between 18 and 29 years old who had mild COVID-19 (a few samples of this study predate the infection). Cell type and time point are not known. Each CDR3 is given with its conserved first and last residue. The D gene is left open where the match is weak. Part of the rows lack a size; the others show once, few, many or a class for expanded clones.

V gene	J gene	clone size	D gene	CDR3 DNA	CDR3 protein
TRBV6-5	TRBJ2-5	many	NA	TGTGCCAGCAGTTACCCGGCAGGAGAGACCCAGTACTTC	CASSYPAGETQYF
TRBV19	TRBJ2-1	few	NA	TGTGCCAGTACCTCGAGGGAGCCCGGGACTCGGACATTCTTC	CASTSREPGTRTFF
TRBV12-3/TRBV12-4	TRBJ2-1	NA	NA	TGTGCCAGCTGTTTAAACGATAATGAGCAGTTCTTC	CASCLNDNEQFF
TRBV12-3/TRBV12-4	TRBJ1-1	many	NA	TGTGCCAGCAGAGGGGTCGGCACTGAAGCTTTCTTT	CASRGVGTEAFF
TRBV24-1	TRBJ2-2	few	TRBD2	TGTGCCACCAGTGATCCCCCGGCGACTAGCGCCGGGGAGCTGTTTTTT	CATSDPPATSAGELFF
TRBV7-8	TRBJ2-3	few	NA	TGTGCCAGCCACCGGGGGGCTAAAGATACGCAGTATTTT	CASHRGAKDTQYF
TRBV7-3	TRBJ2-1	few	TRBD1	TGTGCCAGCAGCTCCCTACCGGGACAGTTAAACAATGAGCAGTTCTTC	CASSSLPGQLNNEQFF
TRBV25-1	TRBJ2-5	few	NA	TGTGCCAGCAGTGAAAAGGGTGGCGAGACCCAGTACTTC	CASSEKGGETQYF
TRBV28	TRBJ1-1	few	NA	TGTGCCAGCAGTTCCCTACGGGGGGGAGCTTTCTTT	CASSSLRGGAFF
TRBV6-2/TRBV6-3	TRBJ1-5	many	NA	TGTGCCAGCAGTTACCGCCCATCCAGCAACAATCAGCCCCAGCATTTT	CASSYRPSSNNQPQHF
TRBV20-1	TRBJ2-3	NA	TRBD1	TGCAGGCGGGACAGGGGGTTTGATACGCAGTATTTT	CRRDRGFDTQYF
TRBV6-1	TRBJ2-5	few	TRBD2	TGTGCCAGCAGCGGCGGTCAGCGGGGAACCCAGTACTTC	CASSGGQRGTQYF
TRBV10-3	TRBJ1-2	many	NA	TGTGCCATCAGTGAGTCGGAGGGGGGCTATGGCTACACCTTC	CAISESEGGYGYTF
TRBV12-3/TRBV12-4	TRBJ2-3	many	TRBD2	TGTGCCAGCAGCATAGCGGGGACTCTCACCGATACGCAGTATTTT	CASSIAGTLTDTQYF
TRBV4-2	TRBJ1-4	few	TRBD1	TGTGCCAGCAGCCAAGTAGGGCAGGGGGATGAAAAACTGTTTTTT	CASSQVGQGDEKLFF
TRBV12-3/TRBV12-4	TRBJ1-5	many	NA	TGTGCCAGCAGTAGTGTGGGTCAGCCCCAGCATTTT	CASSSVGQPQHF
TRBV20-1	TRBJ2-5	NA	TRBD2	TGCAGTGCTAGAGATCTGGCTAGCGGGGACCAAGAGACCCAGTACTTC	CSARDLASGDQETQYF
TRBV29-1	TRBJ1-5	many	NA	TGCAGCGTTGGGGCACAGGGCGGGCAGCCCCAGCATTTT	CSVGAQGGQPQHF
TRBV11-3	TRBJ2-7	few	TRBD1	TGTGCCAGCAGCTTAGGACCGGGACAGTCCTACGAGCAGTACTTC	CASSLGPGQSYEQYF
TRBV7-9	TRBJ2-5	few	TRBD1	TGTGCCAGCAGCTTTACAGGGGCAGGGACCCAGTACTTC	CASSFTGAGTQYF
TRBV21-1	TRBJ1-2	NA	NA	TGTGCCAGCAGCAAAATGCACTCCCCGACTGGGAGCCGTACCTATGGCTACACCTTC	CASSKMHSPTGSRTYGYTF
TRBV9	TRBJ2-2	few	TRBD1	TGTGCCAGCAGACTCCAGGGGGATTCCGGGGAGCTGTTTTTT	CASRLQGDSGELFF
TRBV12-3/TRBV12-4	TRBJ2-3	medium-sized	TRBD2	TGTGCCAGCAGTTTGGGACTAGGGTTCGATACGCAGTATTTT	CASSLGLGFDTQYF
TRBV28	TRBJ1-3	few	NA	TGTGCCAGCATTCTGTCCGGGAATGGAAACACCATATATTTT	CASILSGNGNTIYF
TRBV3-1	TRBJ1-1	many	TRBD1	TGTGCCAGCAGCGGCACCGGGACAGGAAATCGAGGAGCTTTCTTT	CASSGTGTGNRGAFF
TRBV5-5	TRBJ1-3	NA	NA	TGTGCCAGCGGCAGGGACGACCTGGGAAACACCATATATTTT	CASGRDDLGNTIYF
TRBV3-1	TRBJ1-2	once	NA	TGTGCCAGCAGCCAAGGTTTTCGGGGTTCGGGCTACACCTTC	CASSQGFRGSGYTF
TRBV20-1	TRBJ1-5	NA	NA	TGCAGTGCTAATGTCGTGGGCGGTAATCAGCCCCAGCATTTT	CSANVVGGNQPQHF
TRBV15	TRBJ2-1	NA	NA	TGTGCCACCAGCAGAGATATCGTCGGGGGCAATGAGCAGTTCTTC	CATSRDIVGGNEQFF
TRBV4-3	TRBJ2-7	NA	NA	TGCGCCAGCAGCCGTGAAGGGTTTAAAGAGCAGTACTTC	CASSREGFKEQYF
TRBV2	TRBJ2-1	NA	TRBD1	TGTGCCAGCAGTCAAGACAGGGCCTCCTACAATGAGCAGTTCTTC	CASSQDRASYNEQFF
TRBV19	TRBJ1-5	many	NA	TGTGCCAGTAATGCGGGGGGTCGGAATCAGCCCCAGCATTTT	CASNAGGRNQPQHF
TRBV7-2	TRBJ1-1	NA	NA	TGTGCCAGCAGCTTAGGAGCCGGGAACACTGAAGCTTTCTTT	CASSLGAGNTEAFF
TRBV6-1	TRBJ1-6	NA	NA	TGTGCCAGCACCAGAGCTGCAGGGGAACGGAATTCACCCCTCCACTTT	CASTRAAGERNSPLHF
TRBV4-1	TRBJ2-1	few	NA	TGCGCCAGCAGCCACCTTAGCGGCAATGAGCAGTTCTTC	CASSHLSGNEQFF
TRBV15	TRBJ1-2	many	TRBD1	TGTGCCACCAGCAGAGAGAGACAGGGAATACGCTACACCTTC	CATSRERQGIRYTF
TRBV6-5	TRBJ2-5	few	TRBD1	TGTGCCAGCAGTAAACCGGGACAGGGGACCCAGTACTTC	CASSKPGQGTQYF
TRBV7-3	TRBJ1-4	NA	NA	TGTGCCAGCAGCCGTAGCGGGGGCGCAGGTGAAAAACTGTTTTTT	CASSRSGGAGEKLFF
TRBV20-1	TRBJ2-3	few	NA	TGCAGTGCTCCCCGACTAAATCCAACCACAGATACGCAGTATTTT	CSAPRLNPTTDTQYF
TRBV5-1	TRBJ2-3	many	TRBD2	TGCGCCAGCCAGGCGGGGGGCGTCGGCACAGATACGCAGTATTTT	CASQAGGVGTDTQYF
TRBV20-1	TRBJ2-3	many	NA	TGCAGTGCCTTAATTGAGGGCGCCACAGATACGCAGTATTTT	CSALIEGATDTQYF
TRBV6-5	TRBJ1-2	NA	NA	TGTGCCAGCAGTTACTCGAACTATGGCTACACCTTC	CASSYSNYGYTF
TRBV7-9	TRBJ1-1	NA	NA	TGTGCCAGCAGCTTATGGGAATCCACTGAAGCTTTCTTT	CASSLWESTEAFF
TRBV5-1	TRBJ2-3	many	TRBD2	TGCGCCAGCAGCTCGGGGACTAGCGGGGCGAGCACAGATACGCAGTATTTT	CASSSGTSGASTDTQYF
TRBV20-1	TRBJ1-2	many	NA	TGCAGTGTTCCTGGCTACACCTTC	CSVPGYTF
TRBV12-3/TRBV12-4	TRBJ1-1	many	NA	TGTGCCAGCAGTTATAACGGGGGGCTAATGAACACTGAAGCTTTCTTT	CASSYNGGLMNTEAFF
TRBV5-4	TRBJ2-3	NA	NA	TGTGCCAGCAGCGAAATCGCGGGGTCAGATACGCAGTATTTT	CASSEIAGSDTQYF